These 15 T cell receptor beta chains were all obtained from the same sample, sequenced in a study of cytomegalovirus exposure and HLA in healthy donors. The PCR made use of 60 Vbeta and 13 Jbeta primers. Sequenced by immunoSEQ multiplex PCR; TCRdb stores in-frame clones only, minus some. The repertoire holds 150,000 to 200,000 clones, with roughly three quarters as singletons. The material sequenced was PBMCs. The receptors stem from a woman aged 25 to 39 in good health and CMV-seropositive.

J is TRBJ1-4 and V is TRBV28, with D hard to call. In germline, CDR1 is MDHEN, CDR2 SYDVKM. The ends were cut back, 5 bases at V and 8 bases at J, with 12 bases in the middle. This CDR3 spans 13 amino acids. The CDR3 coding sequence is TGTGCCAGCAGTCTGCAACTGCGAGAAAAACTGTTTTTT. Its protein is CASSLQLREKLFF.

This chain joins TRBV6-5 and TRBJ1-5; D ambiguous. The germline V and J ends were trimmed by 7 bases and 5 bases, with 12 bases remaining between them. Germline-derived CDR1 and CDR2 are MNHEY and SVGAGI. This CDR3 comprises 13 residues. The CDR3 here is CASTRRPDQPQHF. As DNA, the CDR3 is TGTGCCAGCACCAGGCGACCTGATCAGCCCCAGCATTTT.

The chain is built from TRBV29-1 and TRBJ1-6; 8 nucleotides agree with TRBD1. This CDR3 comprises 14 residues. Germline V gene sequence: CDR1 SQVTM, CDR2 ANQGSEA. Unmatched junction bases numbered 8, after V lost 7 bases and J lost 6 bases. This chain's CDR3 is CSAREQGGNSPLHF. For the CDR3, the DNA is TGCAGCGCCCGGGAACAGGGGGGTAATTCACCCCTCCACTTT.

The chain links TRBV6-1 to TRBJ1-1; 9 positions agree with TRBD1. Germline CDR1 is MNHNS and CDR2 is SASEGT. Germline trimming cut 5 bases from V and 1 base from J; bases unmatched to any gene: 5. The CDR3 loop spans 15 amino acids. The CDR3 coding sequence is TGTGCCAGCAGTCCGTCGGACAGGGGGAACACTGAAGCTTTCTTT. It yields the protein CASSPSDRGNTEAFF.

This clone was seen a few times. The chain uses TRBV11-3 and TRBJ1-1; 7 bases line up with TRBD1. The CDR3 is made up of 16 amino acids. CDR1 and CDR2 from the germline V gene are SGHNT and YENEEA. Losses at the gene ends were 2 bases for V and 2 bases for J; bases not matched to a gene: 8. This CDR3 is CASSLKWGQKNTEAFF. CDR3 bases: TGTGCCAGCAGCTTAAAATGGGGACAGAAAAACACTGAAGCTTTCTTT.

This clone showed up just once. The rearrangement joins TRBV6-6 to TRBJ1-6; 11 bases are a match to TRBD1. The CDR3 runs 14 residues. Germline V gives CDR1 MNHNY, CDR2 SVGAGI (reference sequence). The V gene end was trimmed by 5 bases and the J gene end by 7 bases; junction bases not matched to a gene: 1. Here the CDR3 DNA reads TGTGCCAGCAGTAGGGACAGGGGGAATTCACCCCTCCACTTT. This translates into CASSRDRGNSPLHF.

The chain combines TRBV7-9 with TRBJ2-2; a weak D match, TRBD2 (7 bases). With 3 bases removed from V and 0 bases from J, the gap between germline ends came to 14 bases. CDR3 length: 17 residues. Germline CDR1 and CDR2: SEHNR and FQNEAQ (reference sequence). CDR3 in DNA: TGTGCCAGCAGCTTCACCTCGGGGGGCCCGAACACCGGGGAGCTGTTTTTT. Residues: CASSFTSGGPNTGELFF. Full variable domain (remainder filled in from reference TRBV7-9 and TRBJ2-2): DTGVSQNPRHKITKRGQNVTFRCDPISEHNRLYWYRQTLGQGPEFLTYFQNEAQLEKSRLLSDRFSAERPKGSFSTLEIQRTEQGDSAMYLCASSFTSGGPNTGELFFGEGSRLTVL.

The chain has TRBV11-3 and TRBJ1-2; maybe TRBD1 (6 bases). Per the germline V gene, CDR1 is SGHNT and CDR2 is YENEEA. Trimming cost V 5 bases and J 8 bases, with 15 bases left between them. CDR3 length: 13 amino acids. The CDR3 DNA follows: TGTGCCAGCAGCGGTCCCGGGGGGCACGGCTACACCTTC. As protein: CASSGPGGHGYTF.

This clone showed up just a few times. The chain uses TRBV19 and TRBJ1-5, with D hard to call. The ends were cut back, 6 bases at V and 3 bases at J, with 9 bases in the middle. CDR1 is LNHDA and CDR2 is SQIVND in the germline V gene (reference sequence). The CDR3 has 13 amino acids. CDR3 in DNA: TGTGCCAGTAGCTCCCAGAACAATCAGCCCCAGCATTTT. Encoded protein: CASSSQNNQPQHF. The full variable domain, completed using reference TRBV19 and TRBJ1-5, is DGGITQSPKYLFRKEGQNVTLSCEQNLNHDAMYWYRQDPGQGLRLIYYSQIVNDFQKGDIAEGYSVSREKKESFPLTVTSAQKNPTAFYLCASSSQNNQPQHFGDGTRLSIL.

This clone came up a few times. The J gene is TRBJ1-6, the V gene TRBV7-2; TRBD1 matches 7 bases. The J segment lost 10 bases and the V segment lost 2 bases, leaving 11 bases of the junction unmatched. Germline values: CDR1 SGHTA, CDR2 FQGNSA. The CDR3 is made up of 16 amino acids. The CDR3 sequence is CASSLTGDPSASPLHF. The CDR3 bases are TGTGCCAGCAGCTTAACAGGGGACCCGTCGGCCTCACCCCTCCACTTT.

The chain recombines TRBV6-5 with TRBJ1-1, with TRBD1 matching over 9 bases. CDR3 size: 15 residues. Germline V lookup: CDR1 MNHEY, CDR2 SVGAGI. The V segment lost 0 bases and the J segment 4 bases; nucleotides outside the gene matches: 3. The CDR3 DNA reads TGTGCCAGCAGTTACTCAACAGGGGGCGGCACTGAAGCTTTCTTT. It codes for CASSYSTGGGTEAFF.

The chain is built from TRBV5-6 and TRBJ2-3, with 8 nucleotides matching TRBD2. Germline lookup yields CDR1 SGHDT and CDR2 YYEEEE. This CDR3 region has 18 residues. V trimming: 3 bases; J trimming: 1 base; junction bases outside the gene matches: 13. The CDR3 DNA reads as TGTGCCAGCAGCTCGTTGGCCAGCGGGGGCATTGGCACAGATACGCAGTATTTT. Protein: CASSSLASGGIGTDTQYF.

The genes are TRBV5-1 and TRBJ2-3, with 15 bases identical to TRBD2. CDR3 size: 15 residues. In germline, CDR1 is SGHRS, CDR2 YFSETQ. The J segment lost 10 bases and the V segment lost 7 bases, leaving 10 bases of the junction unmatched. The CDR3 region is CASEGLAGGQWAQYF. The CDR3 DNA is TGCGCCAGCGAAGGACTAGCGGGGGGGCAATGGGCGCAGTATTTT.

The chain couples TRBV18 to TRBJ1-1; D is unresolved. This CDR3 region has 16 residues. Germline lookup yields CDR1 KGHSH and CDR2 LQKENI. V lost 3 bases to trimming and J lost 5 bases, with 19 bases between them. The CDR3 reads CASSPNYGRTGTEAFF. CDR3 DNA sequence: TGTGCCAGCTCACCCAATTACGGACGGACGGGGACTGAAGCTTTCTTT.

V and J are TRBV18 and TRBJ2-1; 16 bases align to TRBD2. V lost 1 base and J lost 0; bases outside the gene matches: 3. The CDR3 runs 19 residues. Germline CDR1 reads KGHSH; CDR2 reads LQKENI. This CDR3 reads CASSPRGLAGGSSYNEQFF. The DNA of the CDR3 is TGTGCCAGCTCACCACGGGGACTAGCGGGGGGGAGCTCCTACAATGAGCAGTTCTTC.